This T cell receptor beta chain was recorded in a study of T-cell memory formation after mild COVID-19. CDR3 size: 15 residues. V was trimmed by 4 bases and J by 0 bases, leaving 13 bases between them. The germline V gene encodes CDR1 LGHDT and CDR2 YNNKEL (reference sequence). In its sample, this clonotype was seen a few times. After 5'RACE with constant-segment primers, TCR alpha and TCR beta cDNA libraries carrying sample barcodes and UMIs were obtained. MiXCR, applied by TCRdb to the 5' RACE reads, yields one record per CDR3 protein. The table includes 35,000 to 50,000 distinct CDR3 sequences, 6% to 7% detected once.

The sequenced sample was PBMCs or a T cell subset sorted from them (not recorded which). The rearrangement uses TRBV3-1 and TRBJ2-7, with D perhaps matching TRBD2 (5 bases). This receptor was obtained from an adult who had mild COVID-19 (a few samples of this study predate the infection). Cell type and time point are not known. The CDR3: CASSPGLLSSYEQYF. CDR3 coding DNA: TGTGCCAGCAGCCCTGGACTGCTTAGCTCCTACGAGCAGTACTTC.